The 13 T cell receptor beta chains in this list originate from one sample, sequenced in a study of T cell responses to AZD1222 COVID-19 vaccine. The method was immunoSEQ multiplex PCR; TCRdb's version includes in-frame clones alone and lacks a portion of them. Of roughly 180,000 clones in the sample, roughly 88% were seen once. Sequencing was performed on peripheral blood, taken on day 0 of AZD1222 vaccination. The receptors stem from an adult in good health.

This sequence joins TRBV7-9 and TRBJ1-2; TRBD1 matches at 7 bases. There are 16 residues in the CDR3. Losses at the gene ends were 8 bases for V and 2 bases for J; bases not matched to a gene: 14. CDR1 is SEHNR and CDR2 is FQNEAQ in the germline V gene (reference sequence). CDR3 bases: TGTGCCAGCGACACTACCGGGGAGGGGGCGAACTATGGCTACACCTTC. It specifies CASDTTGEGANYGYTF.

The J gene is TRBJ1-3, the V gene TRBV9, with D hard to call. Germline loops: CDR1 SGDLS, CDR2 YYNGEE. V lost 4 bases and J 0 bases, leaving 8 bases between the germline ends. The length of the CDR3 is 14 residues. CDR3 sequence (DNA): TGTGCCAGCAGCCGTAGTCGCTCTGGAAACACCATATATTTT. Encoded protein: CASSRSRSGNTIYF. Looking up the rest from reference TRBV9 and TRBJ1-3 gives the full variable domain: DSGVTQTPKHLITATGQRVTLRCSPRSGDLSVYWYQQSLDQGLQFLIQYYNGEERAKGNILERFSAQQFPDLHSELNLSSLELGDSALYFCASSRSRSGNTIYFGEGSWLTVV.

The chain couples TRBV11-2 to TRBJ1-6, with D possibly being TRBD1 (6 bases). Per germline, CDR1 SGHAT and CDR2 FQNNGV. The CDR3 covers 14 residues. V lost 4 bases and J lost 8, with 12 bases in between. DNA for the CDR3: TGTGCCAGCAGCTCCGAAACAGGGCATTCACCCCTCCACTTT. Its protein product is CASSSETGHSPLHF.

This sequence joins TRBV7-2 and TRBJ2-7, with D uncertain. The V end lost 6 bases, the J end lost 3 bases, and 12 bases lay between the germline ends. CDR1 SGHTA and CDR2 FQGNSA come from the germline V gene. This CDR3 spans 13 amino acids. The CDR3 loop reads CASSPDGYYEQYF. The DNA for the CDR3 is TGTGCCAGCAGTCCCGACGGGTACTACGAGCAGTACTTC.

The J gene is TRBJ1-5, the V gene TRBV19; 10 nucleotides agree with TRBD1. The J segment lost 3 bases and the V segment lost 4 bases, leaving 6 bases of the junction unmatched. The CDR3 is made up of 16 amino acids. Germline V gene sequence: CDR1 LNHDA, CDR2 SQIVND (reference sequence). The CDR3 here is CASSSQDRGDNQPQHF. CDR3 sequence (DNA): TGTGCCAGTAGTAGCCAGGACAGGGGGGACAATCAGCCCCAGCATTTT. The complete variable domain, with remaining parts taken from reference TRBV19 and TRBJ1-5, reads DGGITQSPKYLFRKEGQNVTLSCEQNLNHDAMYWYRQDPGQGLRLIYYSQIVNDFQKGDIAEGYSVSREKKESFPLTVTSAQKNPTAFYLCASSSQDRGDNQPQHFGDGTRLSIL.

The chain couples TRBV5-1 to TRBJ1-4; unclear D gene. Germline-derived CDR1 and CDR2 are SGHRS and YFSETQ. The CDR3 length is 15 residues. V shed 0 bases and J shed 4 bases, with 10 bases lying between them. Written as DNA, the CDR3 is TGCGCCAGCAGCTTGGCCCGAACGGTTAATGAAAAACTGTTTTTT. It is translated as CASSLARTVNEKLFF. Complete variable domain (other parts from reference TRBV5-1 and TRBJ1-4): KAGVTQTPRYLIKTRGQQVTLSCSPISGHRSVSWYQQTPGQGLQFLFEYFSETQRNKGNFPGRFSGRQFSNSRSEMNVSTLELGDSALYLCASSLARTVNEKLFFGSGTQLSVL.

This clone was recorded a few times. This chain uses TRBV30 with TRBJ1-6; D possibly corresponds to TRBD1 (5 bases). Looked up from germline, CDR1 is GTSNPN and CDR2 is SVGIG (reference sequence). Trimming removed 2 bases from V and 8 bases from J, with 16 bases in between. The CDR3 is 15 residues long. DNA of the CDR3: TGTGCCTGGAGTAGCAGGGAGATGTCGCATTCACCCCTCCACTTT. Translating gives CAWSSREMSHSPLHF.

V and J are TRBV5-1 and TRBJ2-7, with 7 bases that match TRBD1. Germline V gene lookup returns CDR1 SGHRS and CDR2 YFSETQ. The J segment lost 2 bases and the V segment lost 4 bases, leaving 6 bases of the junction unmatched. The CDR3 has 14 residues. The CDR3 nucleotides are TGCGCCAGCAGCACTCAAGGGACAGCCTACGAGCAGTACTTC. Amino acid sequence: CASSTQGTAYEQYF.

The chain joins TRBV7-9 to TRBJ1-1; TRBD1 aligns across 8 bases. Unmatched junction bases numbered 7, after V lost 3 bases and J lost 1 base. Germline V gives CDR1 SEHNR, CDR2 FQNEAQ (reference sequence). The CDR3 has 16 residues. The chain's CDR3 is CASSLPTGAGNTEAFF. CDR3 sequence (DNA): TGTGCCAGCAGCTTGCCGACAGGGGCTGGGAACACTGAAGCTTTCTTT.

This clone has just one count. The V gene is TRBV6-5, the J gene TRBJ2-5, with D tentatively TRBD1 (6 bases). The CDR3 length is 15 residues. Trimming took 5 bases from V and 0 from J, leaving 13 bases between them. Looked up from germline, CDR1 is MNHEY and CDR2 is SVGAGI. The CDR3 region has the DNA TGTGCCAGCAGTCCCTCTGGACAGTACCAAGAGACCCAGTACTTC. It specifies CASSPSGQYQETQYF.

V usage is TRBV4-2 and J usage is TRBJ2-3, with D maybe TRBD2 (5 bases). The CDR3 runs 15 residues. Germline-derived CDR1 and CDR2 are LGHNA and YNFKEQ. Trimming removed 1 base at V and 4 bases at J, with 12 bases between. The CDR3 is CASSQGMRVPDTQYF. The CDR3 coding sequence is TGTGCCAGCAGCCAAGGGATGAGGGTCCCAGATACGCAGTATTTT.

The rearrangement links TRBV6-5 to TRBJ1-2, with a weak D call TRBD1 (5 bases). Per germline, CDR1 MNHEY and CDR2 SVGAGI. The V gene lost 0 bases and the J gene lost 1 base, with 9 bases spanning the gap. The CDR3 is 15 amino acids. This CDR3 reads CASSYSRGVNYGYTF. The CDR3 bases are TGTGCCAGCAGTTACTCGAGAGGGGTTAACTATGGCTACACCTTC.

The CDR3 reads CASSLLGFGYTF. The CDR3 DNA follows: TGTGCCAGCAGTTTATTAGGCTTTGGCTACACCTTC. The chain has TRBV12-3 or TRBV12-4 and TRBJ1-2; D remains unclear. V lost 2 bases to trimming and J lost 7 bases, with 8 bases between them. The CDR3 contains 12 residues.